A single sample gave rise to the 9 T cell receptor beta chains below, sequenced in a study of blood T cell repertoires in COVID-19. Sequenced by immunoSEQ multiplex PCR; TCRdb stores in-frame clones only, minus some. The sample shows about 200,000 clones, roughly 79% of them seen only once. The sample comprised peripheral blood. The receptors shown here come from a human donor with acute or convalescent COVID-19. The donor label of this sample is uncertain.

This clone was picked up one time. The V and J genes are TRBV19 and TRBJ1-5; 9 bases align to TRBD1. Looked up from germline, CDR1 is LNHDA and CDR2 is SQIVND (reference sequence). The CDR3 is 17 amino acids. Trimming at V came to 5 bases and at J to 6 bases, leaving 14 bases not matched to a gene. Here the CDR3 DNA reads TGTGCCAGTAGTCGCTACCAGGTCGGGACAGGGCCTCAGCCCCAGCATTTT. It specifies CASSRYQVGTGPQPQHF.

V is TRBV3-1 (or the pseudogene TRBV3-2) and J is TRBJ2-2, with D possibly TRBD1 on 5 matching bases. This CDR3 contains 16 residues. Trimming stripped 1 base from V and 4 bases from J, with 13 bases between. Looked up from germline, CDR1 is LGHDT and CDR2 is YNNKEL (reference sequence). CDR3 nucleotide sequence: TGTGCCAGCAGCCAAGGAAGGGGCCAGAGCACCGGGGAGCTGTTTTTT. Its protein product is CASSQGRGQSTGELFF.

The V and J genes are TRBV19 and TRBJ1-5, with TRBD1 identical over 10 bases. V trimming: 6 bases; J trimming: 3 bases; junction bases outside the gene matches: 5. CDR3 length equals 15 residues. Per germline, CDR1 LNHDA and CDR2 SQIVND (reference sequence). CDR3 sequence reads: CASRVTGGHNQPQHF. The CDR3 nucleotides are TGTGCCAGTAGGGTGACAGGGGGCCACAATCAGCCCCAGCATTTT.

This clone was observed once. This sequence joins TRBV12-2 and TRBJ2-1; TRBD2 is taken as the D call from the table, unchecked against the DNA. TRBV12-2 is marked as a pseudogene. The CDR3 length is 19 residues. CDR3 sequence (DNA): TGTGCAAGTCGCTTAGCCTCGGGACTAGCGGGCCCCTCCTACAATGAGCAGTTCTTC. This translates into CASRLASGLAGPSYNEQFF.

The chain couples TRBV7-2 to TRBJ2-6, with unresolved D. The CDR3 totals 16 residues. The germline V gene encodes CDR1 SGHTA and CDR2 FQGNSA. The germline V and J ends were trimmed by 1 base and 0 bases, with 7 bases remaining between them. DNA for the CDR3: TGTGCCAGCAGCTTAGTTGGGCGCTCTGGGGCCAACGTCCTGACTTTC. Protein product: CASSLVGRSGANVLTF.

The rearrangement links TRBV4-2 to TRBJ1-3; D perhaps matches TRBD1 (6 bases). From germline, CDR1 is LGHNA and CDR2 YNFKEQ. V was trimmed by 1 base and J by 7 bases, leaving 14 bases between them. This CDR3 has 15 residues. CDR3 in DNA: TGTGCCAGCAGCCAAGTCCCGGGACAAGGTAACACCATATATTTT. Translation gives CASSQVPGQGNTIYF.

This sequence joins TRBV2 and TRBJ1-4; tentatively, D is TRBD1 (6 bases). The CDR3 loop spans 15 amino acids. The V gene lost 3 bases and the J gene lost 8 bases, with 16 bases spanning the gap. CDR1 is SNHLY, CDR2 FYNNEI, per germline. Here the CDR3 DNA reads TGTGCCAGCAGTGATCGGGGGGGCTTAGGGGAAAAACTGTTTTTT. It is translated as CASSDRGGLGEKLFF.

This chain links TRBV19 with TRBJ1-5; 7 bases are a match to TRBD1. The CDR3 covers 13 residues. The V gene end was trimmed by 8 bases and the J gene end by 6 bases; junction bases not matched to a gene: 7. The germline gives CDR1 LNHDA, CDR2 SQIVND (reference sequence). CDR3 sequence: CASERQGGQPQHF. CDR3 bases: TGTGCCAGTGAGAGACAGGGTGGTCAGCCCCAGCATTTT.

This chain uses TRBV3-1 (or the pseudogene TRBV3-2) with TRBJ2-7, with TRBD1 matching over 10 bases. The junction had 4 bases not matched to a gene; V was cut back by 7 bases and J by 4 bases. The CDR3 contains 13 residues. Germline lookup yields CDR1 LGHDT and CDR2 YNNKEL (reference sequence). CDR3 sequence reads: CASTWTGGYEQYF. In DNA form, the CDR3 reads TGTGCCAGCACCTGGACAGGGGGGTACGAGCAGTACTTC.